The next 21 T cell receptor beta chains were all read from a single sample in a study of neurological immune-mediated disorders. A single record per CDR3 protein comes from TCRdb applying MiXCR to the 5' RACE reads. Altogether some 83,000 distinct CDR3 sequences are present, 2.5% to 3% being singletons, with the ten largest covering roughly 1.2%. The sequenced sample was PBMCs. Receptor source: a woman aged 25-40 years with multiple sclerosis.

This clonotype was counted many times. The chain has TRBV5-1 and TRBJ2-7; D ambiguous. This CDR3 spans 13 amino acids. V was shortened by 4 bases and J by 2 bases, with 10 bases between the two germline ends. Germline assignment: CDR1 SGHRS and CDR2 YFSETQ. The chain's CDR3 is CASSQTQTYEQYF. The CDR3, as DNA: TGCGCCAGCAGCCAAACTCAGACCTACGAGCAGTACTTC.

This clonotype has a count of ten or more. The chain is built from TRBV20-1 and TRBJ2-5, with a weak D call TRBD1 (7 bases). Per germline, CDR1 DFQATT and CDR2 SNEGSKA (reference sequence). This CDR3 contains 15 residues. The V end was cut by 1 base, the J end by 4 bases, with 16 bases between. CDR3 sequence (DNA): TGCAGTGCTAGAGCTCGCGGGACAGTTCGAGAGACCCAGTACTTC. This gives the protein CSARARGTVRETQYF.

This sequence joins TRBV18 and TRBJ2-7; 9 bases align to TRBD2. The V segment lost 6 bases and the J segment 2 bases; nucleotides outside the gene matches: 5. The CDR3 consists of 14 residues. Germline CDR1 reads KGHSH; CDR2 reads LQKENI. In DNA, the CDR3 is TGTGCCAGCTCCGCGAGCGGGGGGACCTACGAGCAGTACTTC. Translating gives CASSASGGTYEQYF.

Comments on this clonotype: A much larger clone differs by one base, so this may be a read error. The V and J genes are TRBV20-1 and TRBJ2-5, with a tentative D call TRBD2 (6 bases). V lost 3 bases, J lost 6 bases, and 17 bases lay in between. The V gene's germline CDR1 is DFQATT and CDR2 SNEGSKA (reference sequence). The CDR3 has 14 amino acids. The CDR3 reads CSARNPGVRQTQYF. CDR3 DNA: TGCAGTGCTAGGAACCCGGGGGTGAGACAGACCCAGTACTTC.

This clonotype was seen at least ten times. J is TRBJ2-1 and V is TRBV28; no reliable D call. V lost 4 bases, J lost 12 bases, and 16 bases lay in between. The CDR3 is made up of 13 amino acids. In germline, CDR1 is MDHEN, CDR2 SYDVKM. This CDR3 reads CASSSPLSSRQFF. The CDR3 coding sequence is TGTGCCAGCAGTTCGCCTCTGTCCAGTAGGCAGTTCTTC.

The sample holds many counts of this clonotype. The V gene is TRBV7-9, the J gene TRBJ2-3; perhaps D is TRBD1 or TRBD2 (5 bases each). Trimming shortened V by 0 bases and J by 0 bases, and 16 bases separated the two germline ends. This CDR3 region has 18 residues. Looked up from germline, CDR1 is SEHNR and CDR2 is FQNEAQ (reference sequence). This CDR3 reads CASSLAAVRDASTDTQYF. CDR3 coding DNA: TGTGCCAGCAGCTTAGCGGCCGTCCGGGACGCCAGCACAGATACGCAGTATTTT.

This clonotype was seen at least ten times. This chain joins TRBV7-2 and TRBJ2-1; D ambiguous. Per the germline V gene, CDR1 is SGHTA and CDR2 is FQGNSA. V shed 8 bases and J shed 0 bases, with 8 bases lying between them. CDR3 length: 13 amino acids. The CDR3 nucleotides read TGTGCCAGCCAGTCAAGCTCCTACAATGAGCAGTTCTTC. It specifies CASQSSSYNEQFF.

This clonotype came up many times. The V and J genes are TRBV6-6 and TRBJ2-7; D is unresolved. There are 11 residues in the CDR3. The V and J ends lost 4 bases and 5 bases respectively, with 6 bases between them. The germline gives CDR1 MNHNY, CDR2 SVGAGI (reference sequence). The CDR3 spells CASSFLHEQYF. The CDR3 nucleotides read TGTGCCAGCAGTTTTCTCCACGAGCAGTACTTC.

This clonotype was detected ten times or more. CDR3 coding DNA: TGCGCCAGCAGCTCCTCTCCCCCGGAGACTAGCGGGTTTTTCAATGAGCAGTTCTTC. It specifies CASSSSPPETSGFFNEQFF. V gene TRBV5-1 combines with J gene TRBJ2-1; 10 bases line up with TRBD2. The CDR3 has 19 residues. V gave up 3 bases and J gave up 6 bases; unmatched junction bases: 18. Germline assignment: CDR1 SGHRS and CDR2 YFSETQ.

This clonotype was picked up many times. The chain links TRBV2 to TRBJ2-7, with D uncertain. Trimming stripped 11 bases from V and 2 bases from J, with 10 bases between. The germline V gene encodes CDR1 SNHLY and CDR2 FYNNEI. CDR3 length: 11 residues. The DNA of the CDR3 is TGTGCCGGCCGAACTACCTACGAGCAGTACTTC. Translation gives CAGRTTYEQYF.

This clonotype was counted many times. The chain combines TRBV20-1 with TRBJ1-2, with a weak D call TRBD1 (6 bases). The CDR3 has 11 residues. Germline V gene sequence: CDR1 DFQATT, CDR2 SNEGSKA (reference sequence). The CDR3 DNA reads as TGCAACTCCCGGGACACAGATGGCTACACCTTC. Protein: CNSRDTDGYTF.

This clonotype was detected many times. The chain joins TRBV2 to TRBJ1-5; D unresolved. The germline V gene has CDR1 SNHLY and CDR2 FYNNEI. This CDR3 is built from 14 residues. Trimming pared 5 bases from V and 0 bases from J, leaving 8 bases between. This CDR3 reads CASSRLNSNQPQHF. The CDR3 DNA reads TGTGCCAGCAGTAGACTTAATAGCAATCAGCCCCAGCATTTT.

This clonotype showed up many times. J is TRBJ2-1 and V is TRBV9, with 14 bases that match TRBD2. V dropped 4 bases and J dropped 6; count of bases not matched to a gene: 6. The length of the CDR3 is 16 residues. The germline gives CDR1 SGDLS, CDR2 YYNGEE. In DNA form, the CDR3 reads TGTGCCAGCAGCCTACGGACTAGCGGGAGGTCCAATGAGCAGTTCTTC. This translates into CASSLRTSGRSNEQFF.

This clonotype was seen repeatedly, ten times or more. The V and J genes are TRBV4-2 and TRBJ2-1; 9 bases fit TRBD2. Per germline, CDR1 LGHNA and CDR2 YNFKEQ. Trimming took 0 bases from V and 6 from J; bases not matched to a gene: 9. The CDR3 is 17 amino acids. The CDR3 nucleotides are TGTGCCAGCAGCCAAGAACGGGGGACTAGCAGGGTCAATGAGCAGTTCTTC. It is translated as CASSQERGTSRVNEQFF.

This clonotype showed up many times. The rearrangement uses TRBV7-8 and TRBJ1-1; a weak D match, TRBD1 (6 bases). Deletions cut 3 bases from V and 8 bases from J, with 13 bases between. There are 13 residues in the CDR3. Per germline, CDR1 SGHVS and CDR2 FQNEAQ. CDR3 in DNA: TGTGCCAGCAGCTTCCGGGGGCGGGTGGAAGCTTTCTTT. As protein: CASSFRGRVEAFF.

As to this clonotype: A much larger clone sits a single nucleotide away, making a read error possible. V is TRBV12-3 or TRBV12-4 and J is TRBJ2-3; D call uncertain. CDR3 length equals 13 residues. Trimming took 7 bases from V and 3 from J, leaving 11 bases between them. The CDR3 DNA follows: TGTGCCAGCAACTCCCAACTTACAGATACGCAGTATTTT. Amino acids: CASNSQLTDTQYF.

This clonotype was picked up many times. The J gene is TRBJ2-7, the V gene TRBV10-2; possible D gene TRBD1, 6 bases. Trimming took off 0 bases at V and 5 bases at J, with 11 bases between the two ends. Looked up from germline, CDR1 is WSHSY and CDR2 is SAAADI. The CDR3 extends over 14 amino acids. The CDR3 protein is CASSESTGWDEQYF. CDR3 coding DNA: TGCGCCAGCAGTGAGTCGACAGGTTGGGACGAGCAGTACTTC.

This clonotype was seen ten or more times. This rearrangement joins TRBV5-1 to TRBJ2-1; 8 positions agree with TRBD2. Unmatched junction bases numbered 8, after V lost 4 bases and J lost 8 bases. Germline CDR1 reads SGHRS; CDR2 reads YFSETQ. CDR3 length equals 14 residues. The CDR3: CASSLSGAFDEQFF. CDR3 nucleotides: TGCGCCAGCAGCCTTAGCGGGGCATTTGATGAGCAGTTCTTC.

This clonotype has at least ten counts. V and J are TRBV4-3 and TRBJ1-4; the D is unclear. Germline lookup yields CDR1 LGHNA and CDR2 YSLEER. V lost 1 base and J 0 bases, leaving 6 bases between the germline ends. The CDR3 has 15 amino acids. CDR3 in DNA: TGCGCCAGCAGCCAAGCACGGGCAACTAATGAAAAACTGTTTTTT. This sequence encodes CASSQARATNEKLFF.

The table lists this clonotype with many counts. The gene calls are TRBV20-1 and TRBJ2-7, with 7 bases lining up with TRBD2. J was trimmed by 5 bases and V by 0 bases; bases with no gene match: 13. Germline V lookup: CDR1 DFQATT, CDR2 SNEGSKA (reference sequence). There are 16 residues in the CDR3. The chain's CDR3 is CSARDRLALQIDEQYF. The CDR3 DNA reads TGCAGTGCTAGAGATCGACTAGCCCTTCAGATCGACGAGCAGTACTTC.

With respect to this clonotype: A read error is possible here, since a much larger clone lies one base away. The gene calls are TRBV7-3 and TRBJ2-3; D gene uncertain. Trimming removed 5 bases at V and 4 bases at J, with 13 bases between. In germline, CDR1 is SGHTA, CDR2 FQGTGA. This CDR3 comprises 14 residues. CDR3 in amino acids: CASSQNPLPDTQYF. CDR3 nucleotides: TGTGCCAGCAGCCAAAACCCCCTACCAGATACGCAGTATTTT.